A single sample is the source of the 23 T cell receptor beta chains below, sequenced in a study of blood T cell repertoires in COVID-19. Profiling relied on immunoSEQ multiplex PCR, and the TCRdb table lists in-frame clones only, not all of them. Here the sample spans nearly 15,000 clones, 89% being singletons. The sample consisted of peripheral blood. These TCRs come from a human donor in a cohort sampled during active COVID-19.

The rearrangement uses TRBV24-1 and TRBJ1-4; 9 nucleotides line up with TRBD1. Germline CDR1 reads KGHDR; CDR2 reads SFDVKD. CDR3 length: 15 residues. V trimming: 2 bases; J trimming: 8 bases; junction bases outside the gene matches: 5. This CDR3 is CATSDSDRGREKLFF. The CDR3 nucleotides are TGTGCCACCAGTGATTCGGACAGGGGTCGGGAAAAACTGTTTTTT.

J is TRBJ1-5 and V is TRBV30, with D hard to call. Germline CDR1 reads GTSNPN; CDR2 reads SVGIG (reference sequence). V gave up 3 bases and J gave up 5 bases, with 14 bases separating them. CDR3 size: 14 residues. The CDR3 DNA reads as TGTGCCTGGAGCCCCGTATCCACAGATCAGCCCCAGCATTTT. Its protein is CAWSPVSTDQPQHF.

The chain links TRBV7-2 to TRBJ2-1; maybe TRBD1 (7 bases). Deletions cut 4 bases from V and 4 bases from J, with 14 bases between. This CDR3 has 15 residues. Looked up from germline, CDR1 is SGHTA and CDR2 is FQGNSA. The CDR3 nucleotides are TGTGCCAGCAGCTACAGGGGTGGAGGGTACAATGAGCAGTTCTTC. Translating it yields CASSYRGGGYNEQFF.

The gene calls are TRBV7-8 and TRBJ2-5, with D possibly matching TRBD1 (5 bases). Deletions cut 0 bases from V and 2 bases from J, with 10 bases between. In germline, CDR1 is SGHVS, CDR2 FQNEAQ. The CDR3 extends over 15 amino acids. The CDR3 DNA is TGTGCCAGCAGCTTAGCGTGGGGCCAGCAAGAGACCCAGTACTTC. It codes for CASSLAWGQQETQYF. The whole variable domain, filled in from reference TRBV7-8 and TRBJ2-5, reads GAGVSQSPRYKVAKRGQDVALRCDPISGHVSLFWYQQALGQGPEFLTYFQNEAQLDKSGLPSDRFFAERPEGSVSTLKIQRTQQEDSAVYLCASSLAWGQQETQYFGPGTRLLVL.

This chain uses TRBV24-1 with TRBJ2-4, with D possibly TRBD1 on 5 matching bases. Germline loops: CDR1 KGHDR, CDR2 SFDVKD. The CDR3 length is 12 residues. The germline V and J ends were trimmed by 9 bases and 10 bases, with 15 bases remaining between them. CDR3 sequence reads: CATSETGNIQYF. CDR3 sequence (DNA): TGTGCCACCTCAGAAACAGGCAATATTCAGTACTTC.

The V call is TRBV7-9, the J call TRBJ1-4; D unclear. This CDR3 is 18 amino acids long. Trimming cost V 2 bases and J 0 bases, with 16 bases left between them. Germline CDR1 SEHNR, CDR2 FQNEAQ (reference sequence). The CDR3 DNA reads as TGTGCCAGCAGCTTACTCGTGGGTGGGCCAACAACTAATGAAAAACTGTTTTTT. Protein sequence: CASSLLVGGPTTNEKLFF.

The chain couples TRBV18 to TRBJ2-5, with TRBD1 identical over 8 bases. The CDR3 has 16 amino acids. Germline loops: CDR1 KGHSH, CDR2 LQKENI. V gave up 2 bases and J gave up 5 bases; unmatched junction bases: 10. CDR3 loop: CASSPTRAGGRETQYF. Here the CDR3 DNA reads TGTGCCAGCTCACCAACTAGGGCAGGGGGCCGGGAGACCCAGTACTTC.

CDR3 loop: CASSDRTNTEAFF. The CDR3 bases are TGTGCCAGCAGTGACAGGACGAACACTGAAGCTTTCTTT. V is TRBV27 and J is TRBJ1-1, with D possibly TRBD1 on 6 matching bases. V was shortened by 5 bases and J by 1 base, with 8 bases between the two germline ends. CDR3 length equals 13 residues. CDR1 and CDR2 from the germline V gene are MNHEY and SMNVEV (reference sequence).

The chain joins TRBV19 to TRBJ1-4; TRBD1 matches 9 bases. V lost 7 bases and J lost 8; bases outside the gene matches: 8. This CDR3 spans 14 amino acids. In germline, CDR1 is LNHDA, CDR2 SQIVND (reference sequence). The CDR3 DNA is TGTGCCAGTATTTCACAGGGGGCTGGCGAAAAACTGTTTTTT. Translating it yields CASISQGAGEKLFF.

The chain has TRBV18 and TRBJ2-5; D gene ambiguous. The CDR3 has 14 amino acids. The V end lost 4 bases, the J end lost 3 bases, and 12 bases lay between the germline ends. Looked up from germline, CDR1 is KGHSH and CDR2 is LQKENI. The CDR3 nucleotides are TGTGCCAGCTCACGAAATGCCGAGAAAGAGACCCAGTACTTC. Its translation: CASSRNAEKETQYF.

V is TRBV12-5 and J is TRBJ1-4; D may be TRBD1 (5 bases). V dropped 6 bases and J dropped 2 bases, with 16 bases sitting between them. Germline CDR1 and CDR2: LGHNT and FRNRAP. This CDR3 is built from 16 residues. In nucleotides, the CDR3 is TGTGCTAGTGGCACCGGTCAGGGCCCCACTAATGAAAAACTGTTTTTT. Its translation: CASGTGQGPTNEKLFF.

V and J are TRBV10-2 and TRBJ2-5; D not certain. The germline V gene has CDR1 WSHSY and CDR2 SAAADI. The length of the CDR3 is 12 residues. V was pared by 7 bases and J by 3 bases, with 9 bases between. CDR3: CASTGGEETQYF. The CDR3, as DNA: TGCGCCAGCACTGGCGGAGAAGAGACCCAGTACTTC.

The rearrangement uses TRBV7-9 and TRBJ1-4; 8 bases match TRBD1. Looked up from germline, CDR1 is SEHNR and CDR2 is FQNEAQ (reference sequence). The V and J ends lost 4 bases and 3 bases, in that order; junction bases with no gene match: 7. The CDR3 runs to 16 residues. In nucleotides, the CDR3 is TGTGCCAGCAGCTCCCCCCGGACAGGGCCTAATGAAAAACTGTTTTTT. It yields the protein CASSSPRTGPNEKLFF.

The chain recombines TRBV10-1 with TRBJ2-2; 7 positions agree with TRBD1. The CDR3 covers 14 residues. V dropped 6 bases and J dropped 9; count of bases not matched to a gene: 10. Germline V gene sequence: CDR1 WNHNN, CDR2 SYGVQD (reference sequence). The CDR3 DNA sequence: TGCGCCAGCAGGGGACCGGGACAGTTCAGGGAGCTGTTTTTT. Amino acids: CASRGPGQFRELFF.

The chain joins TRBV30 to TRBJ2-7, with D possibly matching TRBD1 (5 bases). The CDR3 has 14 residues. V shed 3 bases and J shed 1 base, with 13 bases lying between them. CDR1 and CDR2 (germline): GTSNPN, SVGIG (reference sequence). The CDR3 DNA reads as TGTGCCTGGAGATTTGCGGACATGTCCTACGAGCAGTACTTC. This gives the protein CAWRFADMSYEQYF.

This chain uses TRBV5-1 with TRBJ2-4; no clear D. Germline V gives CDR1 SGHRS, CDR2 YFSETQ. V was trimmed by 2 bases and J by 7 bases, leaving 4 bases between them. This CDR3 region has 11 residues. The CDR3 bases are TGCGCCAGCAGCTTAGAGAACATTCAGTACTTC. Protein: CASSLENIQYF.

J is TRBJ2-5 and V is TRBV5-1; 12 nucleotides match TRBD2. V lost 4 bases to trimming and J lost 2 bases; unmatched junction nucleotides: 3. The CDR3 is 15 amino acids. CDR1 is SGHRS and CDR2 is YFSETQ in the germline V gene. CDR3 DNA: TGCGCCAGCAGCACCGGGACTAGCGGGCAAGAGACCCAGTACTTC. Translating gives CASSTGTSGQETQYF.

The chain couples TRBV21-1 to TRBJ1-2. TRBV21-1 is a listed pseudogene. CDR3 length: 17 residues. DNA for the CDR3: TGTGCCAGCAGCCCCCGAGGCGGGACGGCAGTCGACTATGGCTACACCTTC. Its translation: CASSPRGGTAVDYGYTF.

The rearrangement joins TRBV19 to TRBJ1-6; 10 nucleotides match TRBD1. This CDR3 contains 17 residues. V lost 8 bases and J lost 1; bases outside the gene matches: 8. Germline V lookup: CDR1 LNHDA, CDR2 SQIVND (reference sequence). The CDR3 protein is CASGDRGQGSYNSPLHF. CDR3 nucleotide sequence: TGTGCCAGTGGTGACAGGGGGCAAGGGTCCTATAATTCACCCCTCCACTTT. Looking up the rest from reference TRBV19 and TRBJ1-6 gives the full variable domain: DGGITQSPKYLFRKEGQNVTLSCEQNLNHDAMYWYRQDPGQGLRLIYYSQIVNDFQKGDIAEGYSVSREKKESFPLTVTSAQKNPTAFYLCASGDRGQGSYNSPLHFGNGTRLTVT.

V gene TRBV6-5 combines with J gene TRBJ1-2; D may be TRBD1 (6 bases). Between the trimmed V and J ends, which lost 8 bases and 4 bases, there was a span of 14 bases. The length of the CDR3 is 13 residues. CDR1 and CDR2 from the germline V gene are MNHEY and SVGAGI. This CDR3 is CASGSRGLYGYTF. CDR3 bases: TGTGCCAGCGGCAGCAGGGGCCTCTATGGCTACACCTTC.

This chain joins TRBV19 and TRBJ2-2; 13 bases are a match to TRBD2. The CDR3 is 17 residues long. J was trimmed by 2 bases and V by 5 bases; bases with no gene match: 5. Per germline, CDR1 LNHDA and CDR2 SQIVND (reference sequence). The CDR3 DNA reads TGTGCCAGTAGTCCCCCGGGACTAGCGGGAAACACCGGGGAGCTGTTTTTT. Its protein product is CASSPPGLAGNTGELFF.

In this sample, this clone turned up a few times. The V gene is TRBV2, the J gene TRBJ1-5, with 8 nucleotides matching TRBD1. In germline, CDR1 is SNHLY, CDR2 FYNNEI. Trimming removed 5 bases from V and 7 bases from J; junction bases left unmatched: 10. The CDR3 runs to 15 residues. The chain's CDR3 is CASSLGQGGGQPQHF. The CDR3 bases are TGTGCCAGCAGTCTCGGACAGGGTGGAGGGCAGCCCCAGCATTTT.

In its sample, this clone was seen once. CDR3 sequence reads: CASSLRDTRDGYTF. CDR3 DNA sequence: TGTGCCAGCAGCCTCCGGGACACGAGGGATGGCTACACCTTC. This chain uses TRBV11-2 with TRBJ1-2; TRBD1 is a possible D gene (6 bases). V lost 5 bases, J lost 6 bases, and 16 bases lay in between. This CDR3 has 14 residues. The V gene's germline CDR1 is SGHAT and CDR2 FQNNGV.